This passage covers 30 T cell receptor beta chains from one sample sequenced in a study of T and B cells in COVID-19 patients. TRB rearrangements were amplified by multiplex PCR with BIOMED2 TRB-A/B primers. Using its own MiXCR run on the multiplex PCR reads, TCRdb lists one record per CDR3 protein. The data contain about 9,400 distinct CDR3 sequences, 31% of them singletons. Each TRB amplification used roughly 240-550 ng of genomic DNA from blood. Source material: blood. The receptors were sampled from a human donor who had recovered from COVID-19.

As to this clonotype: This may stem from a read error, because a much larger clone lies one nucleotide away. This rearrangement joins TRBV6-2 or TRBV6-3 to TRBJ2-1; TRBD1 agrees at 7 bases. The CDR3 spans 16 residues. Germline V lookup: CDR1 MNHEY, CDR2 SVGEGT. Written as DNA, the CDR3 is TGTGCCAGCACAGCAGGGGGTGACCTCACGGGGAATGAGCAGTCCTTC. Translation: CASTAGGDLTGNEQSF.

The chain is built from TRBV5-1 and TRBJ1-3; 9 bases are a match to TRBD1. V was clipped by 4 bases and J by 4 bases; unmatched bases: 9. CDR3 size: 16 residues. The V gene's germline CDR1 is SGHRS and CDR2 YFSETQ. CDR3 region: CASSRAGTGNGNTIYF. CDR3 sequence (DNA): TGCGCCAGCAGCCGAGCCGGGACAGGGAACGGAAACACCATATATTTT. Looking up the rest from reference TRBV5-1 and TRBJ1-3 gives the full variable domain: KAGVTQTPRYLIKTRGQQVTLSCSPISGHRSVSWYQQTPGQGLQFLFEYFSETQRNKGNFPGRFSGRQFSNSRSEMNVSTLELGDSALYLCASSRAGTGNGNTIYFGEGSWLTVV.

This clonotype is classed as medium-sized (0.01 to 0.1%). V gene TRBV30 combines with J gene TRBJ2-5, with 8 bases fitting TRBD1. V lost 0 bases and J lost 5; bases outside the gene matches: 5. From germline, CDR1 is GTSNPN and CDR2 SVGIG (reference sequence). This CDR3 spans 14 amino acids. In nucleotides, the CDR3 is TGTGCCTGGAGTGTGCCAGGGGGCAGGGAGACCCAGTACTTC. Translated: CAWSVPGGRETQYF.

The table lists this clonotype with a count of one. The CDR3 DNA sequence: TGCGCCAGCAGCTTGGAGCTGCCGGGAGAAAAACTGTTTTTT. This sequence encodes CASSLELPGEKLFF. The chain recombines TRBV5-1 with TRBJ1-4; D is unclear. Germline CDR1 and CDR2: SGHRS and YFSETQ. This CDR3 comprises 14 residues. V shed 0 bases and J shed 8 bases, with 11 bases lying between them.

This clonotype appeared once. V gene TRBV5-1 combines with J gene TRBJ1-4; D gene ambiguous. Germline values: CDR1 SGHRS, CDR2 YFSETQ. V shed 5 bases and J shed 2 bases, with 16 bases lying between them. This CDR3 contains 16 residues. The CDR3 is CASRWALSGTNEKLFF. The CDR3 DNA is TGCGCCAGCAGGTGGGCCCTGAGTGGCACTAATGAAAAACTGTTTTTT. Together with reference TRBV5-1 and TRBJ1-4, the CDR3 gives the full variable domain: KAGVTQTPRYLIKTRGQQVTLSCSPISGHRSVSWYQQTPGQGLQFLFEYFSETQRNKGNFPGRFSGRQFSNSRSEMNVSTLELGDSALYLCASRWALSGTNEKLFFGSGTQLSVL.

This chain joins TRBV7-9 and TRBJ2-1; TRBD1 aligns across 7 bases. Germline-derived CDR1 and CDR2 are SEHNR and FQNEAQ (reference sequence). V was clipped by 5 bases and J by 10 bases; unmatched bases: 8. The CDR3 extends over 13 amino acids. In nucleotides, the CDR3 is TGTGCCAGCAGCACCGACCAGACAGGGGAGCAGTTCTTC. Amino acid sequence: CASSTDQTGEQFF.

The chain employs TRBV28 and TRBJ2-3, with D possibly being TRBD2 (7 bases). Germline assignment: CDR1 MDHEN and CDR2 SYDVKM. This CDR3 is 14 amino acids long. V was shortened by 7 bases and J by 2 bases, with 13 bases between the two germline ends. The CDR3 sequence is CASMRGGFTDTQYF. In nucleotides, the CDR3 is TGTGCCAGCATGAGGGGGGGTTTCACAGATACGCAGTATTTT.

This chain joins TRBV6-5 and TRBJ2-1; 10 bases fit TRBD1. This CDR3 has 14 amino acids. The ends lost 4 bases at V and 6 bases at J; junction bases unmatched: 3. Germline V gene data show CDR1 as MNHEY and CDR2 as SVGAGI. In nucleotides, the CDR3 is TGTGCCAGCAGTTCCGGGACAGGGGTCAATGAGCAGTTCTTC. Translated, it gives CASSSGTGVNEQFF.

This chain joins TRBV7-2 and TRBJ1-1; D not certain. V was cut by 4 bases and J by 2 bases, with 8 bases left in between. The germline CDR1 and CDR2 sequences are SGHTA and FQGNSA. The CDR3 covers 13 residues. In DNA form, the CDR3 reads TGTGCCAGCAGCTCGGACCCTAACACTGAAGCTTTCTTT. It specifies CASSSDPNTEAFF.

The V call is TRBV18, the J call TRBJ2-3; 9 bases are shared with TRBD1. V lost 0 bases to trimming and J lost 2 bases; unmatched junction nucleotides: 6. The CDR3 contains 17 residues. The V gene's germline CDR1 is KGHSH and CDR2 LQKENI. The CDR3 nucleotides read TGTGCCAGCTCACCACCGTTCCGGGACAGGGACACAGATACGCAGTATTTT. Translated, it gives CASSPPFRDRDTDTQYF.

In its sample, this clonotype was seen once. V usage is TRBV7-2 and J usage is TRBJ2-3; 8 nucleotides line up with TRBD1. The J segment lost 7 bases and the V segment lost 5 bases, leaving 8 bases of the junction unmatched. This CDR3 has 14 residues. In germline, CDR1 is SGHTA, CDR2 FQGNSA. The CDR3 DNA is TGTGCCAGCAGCCCCCGGACAGGGTTGAATACGCAGTATTTT. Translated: CASSPRTGLNTQYF.

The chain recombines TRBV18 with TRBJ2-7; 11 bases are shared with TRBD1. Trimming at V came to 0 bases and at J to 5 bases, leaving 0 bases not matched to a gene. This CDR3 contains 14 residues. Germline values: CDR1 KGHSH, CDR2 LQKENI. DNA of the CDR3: TGTGCCAGCTCACCACCGGGACAGGGGGACGAGCAGTACTTC. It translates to CASSPPGQGDEQYF.

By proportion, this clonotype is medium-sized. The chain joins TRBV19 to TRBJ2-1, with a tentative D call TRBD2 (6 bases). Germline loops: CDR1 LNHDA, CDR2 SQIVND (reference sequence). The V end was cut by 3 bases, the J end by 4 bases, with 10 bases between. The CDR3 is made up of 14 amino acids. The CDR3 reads CASSITGGYNEQFF. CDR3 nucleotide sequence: TGTGCCAGTAGTATCACAGGAGGGTACAATGAGCAGTTCTTC.

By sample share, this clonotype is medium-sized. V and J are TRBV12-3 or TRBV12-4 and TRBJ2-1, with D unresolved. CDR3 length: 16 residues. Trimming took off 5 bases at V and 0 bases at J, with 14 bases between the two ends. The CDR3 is CASSLGVLSSYNEQFF. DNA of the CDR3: TGTGCCAGCAGTCTGGGCGTACTGAGCTCCTACAATGAGCAGTTCTTC.

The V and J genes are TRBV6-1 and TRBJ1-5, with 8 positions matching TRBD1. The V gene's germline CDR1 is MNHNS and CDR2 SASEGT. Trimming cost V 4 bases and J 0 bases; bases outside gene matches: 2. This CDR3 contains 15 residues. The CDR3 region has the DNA TGTGCCAGCAGTGGGGACAGGACTAGCAATCAGCCCCAGCATTTT. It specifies CASSGDRTSNQPQHF.

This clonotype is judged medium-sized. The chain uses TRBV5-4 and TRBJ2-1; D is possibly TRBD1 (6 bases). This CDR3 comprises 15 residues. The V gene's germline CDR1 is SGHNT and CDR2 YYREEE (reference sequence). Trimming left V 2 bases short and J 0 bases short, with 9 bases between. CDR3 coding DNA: TGTGCCAGCAGCTTCGGGACACCCTCCTACAATGAGCAGTTCTTC. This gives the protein CASSFGTPSYNEQFF.

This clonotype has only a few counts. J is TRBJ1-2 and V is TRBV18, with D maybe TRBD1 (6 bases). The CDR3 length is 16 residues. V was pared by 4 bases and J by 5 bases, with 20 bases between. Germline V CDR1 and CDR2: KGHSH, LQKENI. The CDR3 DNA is TGTGCCAGCTCACACTCGGCTGGAGGGGGACTTTATGGCTACACCTTC. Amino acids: CASSHSAGGGLYGYTF.

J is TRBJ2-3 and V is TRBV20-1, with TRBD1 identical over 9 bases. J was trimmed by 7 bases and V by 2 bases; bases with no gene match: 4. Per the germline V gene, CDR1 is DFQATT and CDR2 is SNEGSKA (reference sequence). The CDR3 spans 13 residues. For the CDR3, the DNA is TGCAGTGCTAGAACAGGGGGCGCAAATACGCAGTATTTT. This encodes CSARTGGANTQYF.

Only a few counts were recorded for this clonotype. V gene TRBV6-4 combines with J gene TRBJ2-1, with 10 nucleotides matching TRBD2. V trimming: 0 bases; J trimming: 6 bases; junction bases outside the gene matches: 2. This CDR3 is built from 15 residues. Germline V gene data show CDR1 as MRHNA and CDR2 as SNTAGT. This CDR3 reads CASSDSTSGANEQFF. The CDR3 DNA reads TGTGCCAGCAGTGACTCAACTAGCGGGGCCAATGAGCAGTTCTTC.

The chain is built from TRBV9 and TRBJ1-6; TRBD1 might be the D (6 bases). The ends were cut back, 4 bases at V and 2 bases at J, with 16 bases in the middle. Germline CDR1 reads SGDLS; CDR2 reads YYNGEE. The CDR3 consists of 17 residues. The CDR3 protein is CASSPTGGQAYNSPLHF. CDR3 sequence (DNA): TGTGCCAGCAGCCCGACGGGGGGGCAGGCCTATAATTCACCCCTCCACTTT.

CDR3: CASRRSGGADYGYTF. CDR3 sequence (DNA): TGTGCCAGCAGGCGATCAGGGGGCGCTGACTATGGCTACACCTTC. This sequence joins TRBV27 and TRBJ1-2, with TRBD1 matching 8 bases. CDR1 and CDR2 from the germline V gene are MNHEY and SMNVEV (reference sequence). J lost 3 bases, V lost 6 bases, and 9 bases had no gene match. The length of the CDR3 is 15 residues.

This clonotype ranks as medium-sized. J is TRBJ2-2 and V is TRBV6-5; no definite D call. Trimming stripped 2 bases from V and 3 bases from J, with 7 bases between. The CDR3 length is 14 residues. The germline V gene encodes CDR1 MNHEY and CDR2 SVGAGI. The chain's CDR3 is CASSYAPDTGELFF. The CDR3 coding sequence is TGTGCCAGCAGTTACGCCCCCGACACCGGGGAGCTGTTTTTT.

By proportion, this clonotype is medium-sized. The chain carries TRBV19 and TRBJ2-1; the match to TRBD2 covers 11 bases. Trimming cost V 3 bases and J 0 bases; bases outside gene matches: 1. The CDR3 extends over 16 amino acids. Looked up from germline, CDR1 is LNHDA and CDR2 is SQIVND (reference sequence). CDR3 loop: CASSISGGGSYNEQFF. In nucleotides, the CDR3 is TGTGCCAGTAGTATTAGCGGGGGGGGCTCCTACAATGAGCAGTTCTTC.

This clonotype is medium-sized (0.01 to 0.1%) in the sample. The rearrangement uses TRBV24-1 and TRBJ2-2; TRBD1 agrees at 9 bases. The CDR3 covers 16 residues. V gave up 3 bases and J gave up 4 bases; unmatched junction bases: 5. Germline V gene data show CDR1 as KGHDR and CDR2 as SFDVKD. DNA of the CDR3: TGTGCCACCAGTGATCCCGGACAGGGGACCACCGGGGAGCTGTTTTTT. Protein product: CATSDPGQGTTGELFF.

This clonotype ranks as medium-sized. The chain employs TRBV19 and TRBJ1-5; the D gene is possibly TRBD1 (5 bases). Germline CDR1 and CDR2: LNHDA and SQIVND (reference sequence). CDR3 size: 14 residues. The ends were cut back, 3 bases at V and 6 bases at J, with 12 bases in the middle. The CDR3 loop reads CASSIGGSGQPQHF. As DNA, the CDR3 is TGTGCCAGTAGTATTGGGGGTTCGGGTCAGCCCCAGCATTTT.

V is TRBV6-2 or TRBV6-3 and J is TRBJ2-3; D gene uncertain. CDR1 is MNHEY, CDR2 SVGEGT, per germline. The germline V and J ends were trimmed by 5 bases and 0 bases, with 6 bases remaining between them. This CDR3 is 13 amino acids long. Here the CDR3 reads CASSRTSTDTQYF. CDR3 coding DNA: TGTGCCAGCAGTAGGACGAGCACAGATACGCAGTATTTT.

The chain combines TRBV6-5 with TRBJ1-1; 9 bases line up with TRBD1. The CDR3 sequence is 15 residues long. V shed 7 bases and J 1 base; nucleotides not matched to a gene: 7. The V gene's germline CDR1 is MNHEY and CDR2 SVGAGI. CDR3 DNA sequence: TGTGCCAGCATCCTAACAGGGGGCAGGAACACTGAAGCTTTCTTT. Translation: CASILTGGRNTEAFF.

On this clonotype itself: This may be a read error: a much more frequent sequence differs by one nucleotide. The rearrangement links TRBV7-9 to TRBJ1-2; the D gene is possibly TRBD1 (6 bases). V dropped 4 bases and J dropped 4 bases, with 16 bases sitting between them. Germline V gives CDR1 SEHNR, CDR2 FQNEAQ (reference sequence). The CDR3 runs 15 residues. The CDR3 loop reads CASSYFKDSAYGYTF. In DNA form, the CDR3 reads TGTGCCAGCAGCTATTTCAAGGACAGTGCCTATGGCTACACCTTC.

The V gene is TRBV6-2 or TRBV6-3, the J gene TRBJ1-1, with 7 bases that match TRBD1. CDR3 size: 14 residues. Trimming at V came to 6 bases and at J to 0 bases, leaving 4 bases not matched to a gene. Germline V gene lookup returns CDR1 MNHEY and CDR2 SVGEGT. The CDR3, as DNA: TGTGCCAGCAGGACAGGGCCCTTGAACACTGAAGCTTTCTTT. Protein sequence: CASRTGPLNTEAFF.

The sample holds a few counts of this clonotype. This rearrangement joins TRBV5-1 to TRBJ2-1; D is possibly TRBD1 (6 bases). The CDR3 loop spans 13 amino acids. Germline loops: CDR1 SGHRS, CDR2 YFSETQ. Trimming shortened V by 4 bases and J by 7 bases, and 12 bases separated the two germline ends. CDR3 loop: CASSTGTPNEQFF. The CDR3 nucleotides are TGCGCCAGCAGCACCGGGACACCTAATGAGCAGTTCTTC.